Here is one T cell receptor (beta chain) with its context. Its target is not known. This sample includes further DNA sequences coding for the same CDR3. The data derive from a study of shared clonotypes between healthy human individuals. The study, taken as a whole, reports: Few donors restricted represented genetic and exposure-history diversity.

Naive CD8 cells lacked CD45RO and underwent positive selection for CCR7, leaving out terminally differentiated effector memory CD45RA+ cells. Data came from immunoSEQ multiplex PCR; TCRdb stores just in-frame clones and leaves some out. Found here are about 800,000 clones, about 96% of them singletons; the top ten hold around 0.25%. This receptor was obtained from a man aged 25-45 years in good health. The sequenced sample consisted of naive CD8+ T cells sorted from blood.

DNA of the CDR3: TGTGCCACCAGCAGAGATAGGAGTTACGAGCAGTACTTC. Its protein is CATSRDRSYEQYF. The chain employs TRBV15 and TRBJ2-7; no reliable D call. Germline V gene data show CDR1 as LNHNV and CDR2 as YYDKDF (reference sequence). The CDR3 has 13 residues. V lost 0 bases and J lost 4, with 7 bases in between.